This T cell receptor beta chain derives from a study of human T cells and chemical hapten exposure. Time point meaning: patch test 1, 2 weeks after DPC sensitization. Specified treatment: therapeutic diphenylcyclopropenone sensitization with weekly scalp DPC. This clonotype was seen at least ten times. The germline CDR1 and CDR2 sequences are SGHKS and YYEKEE (reference sequence). The CDR3 loop spans 15 amino acids. The V end was cut by 0 bases, the J end by 6 bases, with 13 bases between. In TCRdb, the RACE reads were re-called with MiXCR into one record per CDR3 protein. The sample holds about 360,000 distinct CDR3 sequences; approximately 5% are singletons and the top ten take approximately 2.1%.

This sequence originates from a woman in her 50s with alopecia areata. Some clones in this sample may be carry-over from other donors' samples. J is TRBJ2-1 and V is TRBV5-5; possible D gene TRBD1, 6 bases. The starting material was whole blood, obtained in connection with sensitization to the hapten diphenylcyclopropenone (DPC). The chain's CDR3 is CASSLEQGPTNEQFF. Here the CDR3 DNA reads TGTGCCAGCAGCTTGGAACAGGGACCCACCAATGAGCAGTTCTTC.